This T cell receptor beta chain is drawn from a study of T cells after yellow fever vaccination. The TCR cDNA carried a universal primer site and UMIs from 5'RACE template switching. TCRdb reprocessed the 5' RACE reads with MiXCR, giving one entry per CDR3 protein. The sample lists a few hundred thousand distinct CDR3 sequences; over 15% were seen once. This clonotype came up a few times. Its specificity is unknown. Since a much larger clone is just one base distant, this may be a read error. Germline V gene data show CDR1 as SGHKS and CDR2 as YYEKEE (reference sequence). V dropped 4 bases and J dropped 2 bases, with 7 bases sitting between them. The CDR3 runs 12 residues. Study-level findings and limits: Subsequent booster samples again held most clones from primary vaccination (96% CD4, 85% to 90% CD8).

The V gene is TRBV5-5, the J gene TRBJ2-7; the D gene is possibly TRBD1 (5 bases). The source material was PBMCs, sampled 15 days after the yellow fever booster vaccination. The TCR sequence derives from a man aged 25 to 45 who received the YFV17D yellow fever vaccine. The CDR3 loop reads CASSARAYEQYF. CDR3 nucleotides: TGTGCCAGCAGCGCCAGGGCCTACGAGCAGTACTTC.